Detailed here is one TCR beta chain. The antigen remains unidentified. This sample was taken from a study of monozygotic twins with inflammatory bowel disease. Broader study findings: With others, IBD patients shared fewer clonotypes than healthy twins did, especially with disease activity.

TCRdb reworked the 5' RACE reads into one entry per CDR3 protein, no DNA. The listing records about 150,000 distinct CDR3 sequences. Germline CDR1 SGHTA, CDR2 FQGTGA. This CDR3 region has 15 residues. The specimen sequenced was blood. The clonotype originates from a human donor with ulcerative colitis or Crohn's disease, or a healthy co-twin of an affected twin (not recorded which). The chain combines TRBV7-3 with TRBJ2-3; the TRBD1 assignment by TCRdb is unverifiable without DNA. The CDR3 is CASSPWGGSPDTQYF.